The TCR beta chain under discussion was sequenced for a study of T-cell reconstitution after alpha-beta-depleted transplantation in children. Study conclusions and caveats: One year post-transplant, T-cell counts and diversity were largely derived from T cells produced anew. Some patients owed their high day-60 TCRbeta diversity to surviving recipient T cells and thymic progenitors. Reported findings indicate that, about two months after transplant, alpha-beta T cells came from several hundred expanded clones, which were derived from non-depleted graft cells.

The length of the CDR3 is 13 residues. Germline V gene data show CDR1 as DFQATT and CDR2 as SNEGSKA (reference sequence). Trimming left V 3 bases short and J 5 bases short, with 10 bases between. Using unique molecular identifiers, the investigators prepared the TCRbeta library. Each CDR3 protein is one row after TCRdb ran MiXCR on the PCR reads. The sample yields under 850,000 distinct CDR3 sequences, over 10% seen once. This clonotype appeared a few times. Its antigen is still unknown. The chain uses TRBV20-1 and TRBJ2-2, with D perhaps TRBD1 (5 bases). The TCR originated in a girl aged 2 to 10 with congenital amegakaryocytic thrombocytopenia, due to receive a stem cell transplant. The source was PBMCs, collected before TCRalphabeta/CD19-depleted stem cell transplant. The CDR3 bases are TGCAGTGCTAGGGACGACAGAACCGGGGAGCTGTTTTTT. Translation gives CSARDDRTGELFF.